The text below deals with one T cell receptor beta chain. Its antigen is not identified. CDR1 is SGHAT, CDR2 FQNNGV, per germline. The V and J ends lost 5 bases and 0 bases, in that order; junction bases with no gene match: 20. The CDR3 sequence is 21 residues long. Ophthalmopathy patients had Clinical Activity Score at least 3, NOSPECS grade at least 4, duration under 3 months. 8.5 to 10 ml of fresh peripheral blood supplied the PBMCs. The sample originates from a study of T cells in Graves' hyperthyroidism and ophthalmopathy. Amplification yielded TCR beta CDR3 regions, with RNA transcripts as the source. The study used the HTBI primer set for a first-round RT-PCR of the TCR CDR3. TCRdb passed the multiplex PCR reads through MiXCR, listing each CDR3 protein once. Among hundreds of thousands of distinct CDR3 sequences listed, about 20% were seen once. Findings of the study overall: Most clonotypes expanded in thyroid above 0.001 were likewise present in blood.

The chain links TRBV11-2 to TRBJ2-4, with TRBD1 identical over 9 bases. The sequencing sample was made of blood. The source is a young man with Graves' ophthalmopathy. The CDR3 DNA follows: TGTGCCAGCAGCCGGAGTGTGGTTCCCGGGACAGGGACCATAGCCAAAAACATTCAGTACTTC. Amino acids: CASSRSVVPGTGTIAKNIQYF.